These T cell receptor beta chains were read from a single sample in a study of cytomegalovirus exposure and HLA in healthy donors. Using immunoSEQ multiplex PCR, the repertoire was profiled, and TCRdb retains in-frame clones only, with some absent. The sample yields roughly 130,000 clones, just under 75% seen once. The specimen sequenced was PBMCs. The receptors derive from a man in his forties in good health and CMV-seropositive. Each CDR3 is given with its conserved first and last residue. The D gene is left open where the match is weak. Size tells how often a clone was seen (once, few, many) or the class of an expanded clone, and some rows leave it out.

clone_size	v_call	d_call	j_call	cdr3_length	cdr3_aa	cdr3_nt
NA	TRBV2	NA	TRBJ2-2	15	CASRPGLGGTGELFF	TGTGCCAGCAGGCCTGGACTAGGGGGCACCGGGGAGCTGTTTTTT
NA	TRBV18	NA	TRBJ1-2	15	CASSPQDTSNYGYTF	TGTGCCAGCTCACCACAGGACACATCAAACTATGGCTACACCTTC
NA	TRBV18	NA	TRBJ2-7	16	CASSPPVGRSGYEQYF	TGTGCCAGCTCACCACCGGTGGGCAGGTCTGGTTACGAGCAGTACTTC
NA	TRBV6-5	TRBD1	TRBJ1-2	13	CASSYGQGLGYTF	TGTGCCAGCAGTTACGGACAGGGACTTGGCTACACCTTC
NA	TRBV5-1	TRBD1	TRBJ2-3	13	CASSLTGGDTQYF	TGCGCCAGCAGCCTCACAGGGGGTGATACGCAGTATTTT
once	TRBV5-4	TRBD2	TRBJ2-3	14	CASSVSGGGDTQYF	TGTGCCAGCAGCGTGAGCGGGGGAGGGGATACGCAGTATTTT
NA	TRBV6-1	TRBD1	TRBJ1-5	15	CASRRVGQGNQPQHF	TGTGCCAGCCGCCGGGTGGGACAGGGCAATCAGCCCCAGCATTTT
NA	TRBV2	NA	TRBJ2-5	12	CASSDQTGTQYF	TGTGCCAGCAGTGATCAGACTGGCACCCAGTACTTC
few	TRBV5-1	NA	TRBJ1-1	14	CASSLGVQNTEAFF	TGCGCCAGCAGCTTAGGGGTCCAGAACACTGAAGCTTTCTTT
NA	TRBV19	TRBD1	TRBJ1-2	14	CASSRTGANYGYTF	TGTGCCAGTAGTAGAACAGGGGCGAACTATGGCTACACCTTC
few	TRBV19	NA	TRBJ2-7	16	CASSLTSPGAPYEQYF	TGTGCCAGTAGTCTTACATCTCCAGGGGCGCCTTACGAGCAGTACTTC
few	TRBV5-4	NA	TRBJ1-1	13	CASSLASGTEAFF	TGTGCCAGCAGCTTGGCCTCGGGAACGGAAGCTTTCTTT
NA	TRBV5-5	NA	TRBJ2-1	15	CASSSDSLSSLPQFF	TGTGCCAGCAGCTCGGACAGTCTGAGCTCCCTTCCACAGTTCTTC